Each of the 22 T cell receptor beta chains below was sequenced from the same sample in a study of blood T cell repertoires in COVID-19. Data came from immunoSEQ multiplex PCR; TCRdb stores just in-frame clones and leaves some out. The sample carries about 330,000 clones, around 83% recorded once. Sequencing used peripheral blood. Receptors originate from a woman between 45 and 60 years old with acute or convalescent COVID-19.

The rearrangement links TRBV5-8 to TRBJ1-5; D might be TRBD1 (6 bases). The germline V and J ends were trimmed by 4 bases and 1 base, with 21 bases remaining between them. Looked up from germline, CDR1 is SGHTS and CDR2 is YDEGEE. The CDR3 sequence is 18 residues long. CDR3 region: CASSAGRGGLRSNQPQHF. DNA of the CDR3: TGTGCCAGCAGCGCGGGGAGGGGGGGGCTAAGAAGCAATCAGCCCCAGCATTTT.

The gene calls are TRBV24-1 and TRBJ2-3; maybe TRBD2 (5 bases). The ends were cut back, 2 bases at V and 3 bases at J, with 11 bases in the middle. CDR1 is KGHDR and CDR2 is SFDVKD in the germline V gene. The CDR3 sequence is 15 residues long. This CDR3 reads CATSDSSRETDTQYF. CDR3 DNA: TGTGCCACCAGTGATTCGTCCCGGGAAACAGATACGCAGTATTTT.

The CDR3 loop is CASSQPVQGYEQYF. CDR3 sequence (DNA): TGTGCCAGCAGCCAACCCGTTCAGGGATACGAGCAGTACTTC. V usage is TRBV4-2 and J usage is TRBJ2-7; a weak D match, TRBD1 (5 bases). The CDR3 runs to 14 residues. Per the germline V gene, CDR1 is LGHNA and CDR2 is YNFKEQ. V lost 2 bases and J 4 bases, leaving 12 bases between the germline ends.

The chain joins TRBV4-2 to TRBJ2-1, with 10 nucleotides matching TRBD2. Germline V gene lookup returns CDR1 LGHNA and CDR2 YNFKEQ. V dropped 0 bases and J dropped 8; count of bases not matched to a gene: 7. The length of the CDR3 is 16 residues. DNA of the CDR3: TGTGCCAGCAGCCAAGATGCTAGCGGGAGCCTCTATGAGCAGTTCTTC. The encoded protein is CASSQDASGSLYEQFF.

A note on this clone: Distinct nucleotide sequences in the sample also encode this CDR3. V and J are TRBV12-3 or TRBV12-4 and TRBJ1-2; D remains unclear. V dropped 2 bases and J dropped 8 bases, with 9 bases sitting between them. The CDR3 is 12 residues long. CDR3 region: CASSLSGGGYTF. The CDR3 nucleotides are TGTGCCAGCAGTTTATCAGGAGGAGGCTACACCTTC.

The chain links TRBV11-2 to TRBJ2-1; 10 bases map to TRBD1. The CDR3 totals 15 residues. V gave up 5 bases and J gave up 3 bases; unmatched junction bases: 4. Germline V gene lookup returns CDR1 SGHAT and CDR2 FQNNGV. The CDR3 sequence is CASSVGQGHYNEQFF. The CDR3 bases are TGTGCCAGCAGCGTGGGACAGGGGCACTACAATGAGCAGTTCTTC.

This chain uses TRBV5-1 with TRBJ2-1, with TRBD1 matching over 7 bases. J gave up 7 bases and V 4 bases, and 8 bases lay outside the gene matches. In germline, CDR1 is SGHRS, CDR2 YFSETQ. The CDR3 sequence is 14 residues long. The chain's CDR3 is CASSPTRQGNEQFF. The CDR3 DNA is TGCGCCAGCAGCCCGACTCGACAGGGAAATGAGCAGTTCTTC.

The V and J genes are TRBV10-3 and TRBJ2-5; a weak D match, TRBD2 (5 bases). Trimming took off 4 bases at V and 3 bases at J, with 12 bases between the two ends. CDR3 length: 14 amino acids. Germline V gene lookup returns CDR1 ENHRY and CDR2 SYGVKD. CDR3 sequence reads: CAISGLGGEETQYF. CDR3 nucleotides: TGTGCCATCAGTGGGTTAGGAGGAGAAGAGACCCAGTACTTC.

The chain recombines TRBV5-1 with TRBJ1-5; D uncertain. V lost 0 bases and J lost 3, with 13 bases in between. This CDR3 has 16 amino acids. The V gene's germline CDR1 is SGHRS and CDR2 YFSETQ. The CDR3 loop is CASSLGPAGNNQPQHF. The CDR3 DNA sequence: TGCGCCAGCAGCTTGGGCCCCGCGGGGAACAATCAGCCCCAGCATTTT.

The chain recombines TRBV7-9 with TRBJ2-7, with D perhaps matching TRBD1 (5 bases). Deletions cut 0 bases from V and 4 bases from J, with 10 bases between. This CDR3 spans 14 amino acids. Germline V CDR1 and CDR2: SEHNR, FQNEAQ (reference sequence). This chain's CDR3 is CASSLAQGRYEQYF. The CDR3 bases are TGTGCCAGCAGCTTAGCGCAGGGTCGGTACGAGCAGTACTTC.

The chain links TRBV2 to TRBJ1-1; TRBD1 is a possible D gene (5 bases). The length of the CDR3 is 15 residues. V was pared by 0 bases and J by 5 bases, with 13 bases between. From germline, CDR1 is SNHLY and CDR2 FYNNEI. CDR3 in DNA: TGTGCCAGCAGTGAAGCTGTAGGGGCGTATACTGAAGCTTTCTTT. Its translation is CASSEAVGAYTEAFF.

The chain joins TRBV11-1 to TRBJ1-5; possibly TRBD1 for D (5 bases). Trimming pared 3 bases from V and 7 bases from J, leaving 10 bases between. The CDR3 runs 13 residues. Germline-derived CDR1 and CDR2 are SGHAT and FQDESV (reference sequence). CDR3 residues: CASSLSGDQPQHF. Here the CDR3 DNA reads TGTGCCAGCAGCTTGAGCGGGGACCAGCCCCAGCATTTT.

The J gene is TRBJ2-7, the V gene TRBV30; 7 bases are shared with TRBD2. The CDR3 contains 13 residues. Germline V gene data show CDR1 as GTSNPN and CDR2 as SVGIG (reference sequence). J gave up 2 bases and V 3 bases, and 4 bases lay outside the gene matches. CDR3 sequence: CAWRIAGAYEQYF. CDR3 DNA sequence: TGTGCCTGGAGAATAGCGGGCGCCTACGAGCAGTACTTC.

The chain carries TRBV9 and TRBJ2-3; 10 bases align to TRBD1. CDR3 length: 15 residues. Losses at the gene ends were 2 bases for V and 5 bases for J; bases not matched to a gene: 5. Germline CDR1 is SGDLS and CDR2 is YYNGEE. The CDR3 sequence is CASSVGDRGIDTQYF. For the CDR3, the DNA is TGTGCCAGCAGCGTGGGGGACAGGGGAATAGATACGCAGTATTTT.

The rearrangement links TRBV9 to TRBJ1-6; TRBD1 aligns across 7 bases. The CDR3 is 15 amino acids. Trimming at V came to 4 bases and at J to 9 bases, leaving 10 bases not matched to a gene. Germline V gives CDR1 SGDLS, CDR2 YYNGEE. CDR3 protein: CASSPSTGVGSPLHF. The CDR3 bases are TGTGCCAGCAGCCCAAGTACAGGGGTCGGTTCACCCCTCCACTTT.

Only a few counts were recorded for this clone. The chain recombines TRBV5-1 with TRBJ2-3; 7 bases match TRBD1. The CDR3 spans 14 residues. Germline lookup yields CDR1 SGHRS and CDR2 YFSETQ. The trim removed 6 bases at V and 2 bases at J, leaving 6 bases unmatched. The CDR3 nucleotides are TGCGCCAGCATTCCGACAGGGAACACAGATACGCAGTATTTT. As protein: CASIPTGNTDTQYF.

Concerning this clone: One end of the junction fails to match germline, which may point to a read error. The gene calls are TRBV3-1 (or the pseudogene TRBV3-2) and TRBJ1-4, with a possible D match to TRBD1 (5 bases). From germline, CDR1 is LGHDT and CDR2 YNNKEL (reference sequence). The CDR3 runs to 13 residues. Written as DNA, the CDR3 is TGTGCCAGCAGCCAAGGAGTCGGGGACTGGACCATTTTT. This translates into CASSQGVGDWTIF.

The chain employs TRBV6-6 and TRBJ2-7; TRBD2 aligns across 16 bases. CDR3 length equals 17 residues. CDR1 and CDR2 from the germline V gene are MNHNY and SVGAGI (reference sequence). The junction had 16 bases not matched to a gene; V was cut back by 5 bases and J by 12 bases. The CDR3: CASSQSGTSGRGMFPYF. CDR3 sequence (DNA): TGTGCCAGCAGTCAGTCCGGGACTAGCGGGAGGGGAATGTTTCCGTACTTC.

V is TRBV5-1 and J is TRBJ2-5; perhaps TRBD2 as D (5 bases). The V end lost 0 bases, the J end lost 3 bases, and 9 bases lay between the germline ends. From germline, CDR1 is SGHRS and CDR2 YFSETQ. This CDR3 comprises 14 residues. CDR3 DNA sequence: TGCGCCAGCAGCTTGGCCGGGGTAGAAGAGACCCAGTACTTC. Translation gives CASSLAGVEETQYF.

This rearrangement joins TRBV7-2 to TRBJ1-4, with D uncertain. The CDR3 is 13 residues long. Germline V gene sequence: CDR1 SGHTA, CDR2 FQGNSA. V was clipped by 3 bases and J by 8 bases, with 10 bases between them. In DNA, the CDR3 is TGTGCCAGCAGCTTTTCCCCTGGCGAAAAACTGTTTTTT. It codes for CASSFSPGEKLFF.

This chain links TRBV28 with TRBJ2-6, with a tentative D call TRBD1 (5 bases). V lost 7 bases to trimming and J lost 1 base, with 11 bases between them. Germline CDR1 MDHEN, CDR2 SYDVKM. This CDR3 is 15 amino acids long. CDR3 protein: CASTPRGSGANVLTF. CDR3 DNA sequence: TGTGCCAGCACTCCAAGGGGATCTGGGGCCAACGTCCTGACTTTC.

This clone was detected a few times. The chain combines TRBV5-1 with TRBJ2-7; D may be TRBD2 (5 bases). CDR1 is SGHRS, CDR2 YFSETQ, per germline. The CDR3 has 17 amino acids. The germline V and J ends were trimmed by 0 bases and 3 bases, with 19 bases remaining between them. The CDR3 nucleotides read TGCGCCAGCAGCTTGGCCCCCGGAGCGGTAGGTGGCTACGAGCAGTACTTC. Its translation: CASSLAPGAVGGYEQYF.